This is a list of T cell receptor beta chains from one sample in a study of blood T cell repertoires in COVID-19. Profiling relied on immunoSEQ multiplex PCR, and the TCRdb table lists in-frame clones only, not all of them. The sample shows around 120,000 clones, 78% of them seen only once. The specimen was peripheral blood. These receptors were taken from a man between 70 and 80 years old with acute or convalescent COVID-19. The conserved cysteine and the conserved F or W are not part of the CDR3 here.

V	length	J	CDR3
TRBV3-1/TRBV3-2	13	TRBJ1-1	ASSYNTGGVAEAF
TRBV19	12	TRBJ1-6	ASSIGDRGGPLH
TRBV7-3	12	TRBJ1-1	ASSLHRGLTEAF
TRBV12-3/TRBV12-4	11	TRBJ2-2	ASTILASGELF
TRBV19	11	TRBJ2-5	ASSPGLQETQY
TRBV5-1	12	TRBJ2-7	ASSGSTGTYEQY
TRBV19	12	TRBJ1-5	ASSRTGGEQPQH
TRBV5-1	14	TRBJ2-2	ASSADSLLNTGELF
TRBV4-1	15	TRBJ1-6	ASSLSGINSYNSPLH
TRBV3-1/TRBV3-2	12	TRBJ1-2	ASSQPGQTYGYT
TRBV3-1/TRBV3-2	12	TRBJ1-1	ASSQAPGDTEAF
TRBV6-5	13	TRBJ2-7	ASSSPGQGKYEQY
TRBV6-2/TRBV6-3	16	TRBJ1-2	ASSYPGQGLRTTYGYT
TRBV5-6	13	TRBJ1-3	ASSDAGYSGNTIY
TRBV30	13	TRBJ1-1	AWSVRGVPNTEAF
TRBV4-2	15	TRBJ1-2	ASSQDLSYRGAYGYT
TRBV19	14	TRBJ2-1	ASSIAPGQGYNEQF
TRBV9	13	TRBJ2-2	ASSPGGSNTGELF
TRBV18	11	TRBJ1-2	ASSSPAGYGYT
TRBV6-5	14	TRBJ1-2	ASSYSRTGGNYGYT
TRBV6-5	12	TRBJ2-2	ASSSQGYTGELF
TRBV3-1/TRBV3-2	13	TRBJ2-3	ASSQLSSGANTQY
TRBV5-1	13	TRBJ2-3	ASSLEPRVPDTQY
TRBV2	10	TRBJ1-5	ASGRENQPQH